This is a list of T cell receptor beta chains from one sample in a study of Ad26.COV2.S vaccination and SARS-CoV-2 variants. Sequenced by immunoSEQ multiplex PCR; TCRdb stores in-frame clones only, minus some. In the table there are about 280,000 clones, 87% of which are singletons. The material sequenced was peripheral blood, taken in a trial of Ad26.COV2.S vaccine versus placebo. These receptors all stem from a person between 18 and 65 years old who received the Ad26.COV2.S COVID-19 vaccine or a placebo. CDR3s include the opening cysteine and the closing phenylalanine or tryptophan. Each record gives: CDR3 DNA, CDR3 protein, clone size, D gene, V gene, J gene. A D gene is named only where the DNA matches it firmly. For some rows the clone size is stated as once, few or many, or as a class when expanded; others skip it.

CDR3nt: TGTGCCAGCAAGCCGTGGGCAGGGAAGACTGAAGCTTTCTTT
CDR3aa: CASKPWAGKTEAFF
abundance: .
d_gene: .
v_gene: TRBV25-1
j_gene: TRBJ1-1

CDR3nt: TGCGCCAGCAGCCCAGGGGATTCAACTAATGAAAAACTGTTTTTT
CDR3aa: CASSPGDSTNEKLFF
abundance: .
d_gene: .
v_gene: TRBV5-1
j_gene: TRBJ1-4

CDR3nt: TGTGCTAGTGGTAGGGTGGAGAGTGAAAAACTGTTTTTT
CDR3aa: CASGRVESEKLFF
abundance: .
d_gene: .
v_gene: TRBV12-5
j_gene: TRBJ1-4

CDR3nt: TGCGCCAGCAGCTTGTCTGGGGGAGTCACTGAAGCTTTCTTT
CDR3aa: CASSLSGGVTEAFF
abundance: .
d_gene: .
v_gene: TRBV5-1
j_gene: TRBJ1-1

CDR3nt: TGTGCCAGCAGTCCGGATGACTCTGGGGCCAACGTCCTGACTTTC
CDR3aa: CASSPDDSGANVLTF
abundance: .
d_gene: .
v_gene: TRBV6-2/TRBV6-3
j_gene: TRBJ2-6

CDR3nt: TGTGCCAGCTCCAGGTCGTCAGGAAACACCATATATTTT
CDR3aa: CASSRSSGNTIYF
abundance: .
d_gene: .
v_gene: TRBV7-8
j_gene: TRBJ1-3

CDR3nt: TGTGCCAGCAGTGAAGGGTTTGGTGGCGGCTATGGCTACACCTTC
CDR3aa: CASSEGFGGGYGYTF
abundance: .
d_gene: .
v_gene: TRBV6-1
j_gene: TRBJ1-2

CDR3nt: TGTGCCAGCAGCGTAACGGATGGGGGAACAGATACGCAGTATTTT
CDR3aa: CASSVTDGGTDTQYF
abundance: .
d_gene: .
v_gene: TRBV9
j_gene: TRBJ2-3

CDR3nt: TGTGCCAGTCAAGTAAGGACAGGGAGTGGCTACACCTTC
CDR3aa: CASQVRTGSGYTF
abundance: .
d_gene: TRBD1
v_gene: TRBV6-5
j_gene: TRBJ1-2

CDR3nt: TGTGCCATCAGTGAGGGGTCTTCTATCTACGAGCAGTACTTC
CDR3aa: CAISEGSSIYEQYF
abundance: .
d_gene: .
v_gene: TRBV10-3
j_gene: TRBJ2-7

CDR3nt: TGTGCCAGTAGTATAGTACGAGTAGCAGTGAACACTGAAGCTTTCTTT
CDR3aa: CASSIVRVAVNTEAFF
abundance: .
d_gene: .
v_gene: TRBV19
j_gene: TRBJ1-1

CDR3nt: TGCGCCAGCAGCCCCTCCGCCCCAGGGGGCGCCAACTATGGCTACACCTTC
CDR3aa: CASSPSAPGGANYGYTF
abundance: .
d_gene: TRBD1
v_gene: TRBV5-1
j_gene: TRBJ1-2

CDR3nt: TGCGCCAGCAGCCAAGACCCGGCCTCAGGACTGAACACTGAAGCTTTCTTT
CDR3aa: CASSQDPASGLNTEAFF
abundance: .
d_gene: .
v_gene: TRBV4-1
j_gene: TRBJ1-1

CDR3nt: TGTGCCAGCAGCCTTGGGACTAGCGGGAGCTCCTACGAGCAGTACTTC
CDR3aa: CASSLGTSGSSYEQYF
abundance: few
d_gene: TRBD2
v_gene: TRBV7-6
j_gene: TRBJ2-7

CDR3nt: TGTGCCAGCTCCCCCGACAGTAACACTGAAGCTTTCTTT
CDR3aa: CASSPDSNTEAFF
abundance: .
d_gene: .
v_gene: TRBV18
j_gene: TRBJ1-1

CDR3nt: TGTGCCAGCAGCTACCATAGCGGGGGGGCCGGCGGTCCCGGGGAGCTGTTTTTT
CDR3aa: CASSYHSGGAGGPGELFF
abundance: .
d_gene: TRBD2
v_gene: TRBV7-2
j_gene: TRBJ2-2

CDR3nt: TGCGCCAGCAGCTTGGGGAGGGGGGAATCCTACAATGAGCAGTTCTTC
CDR3aa: CASSLGRGESYNEQFF
abundance: .
d_gene: .
v_gene: TRBV5-1
j_gene: TRBJ2-1

CDR3nt: TGTGCCAGCACCTACTGGGGGAACTATGGCTACACCTTC
CDR3aa: CASTYWGNYGYTF
abundance: few
d_gene: .
v_gene: TRBV7-9
j_gene: TRBJ1-2

CDR3nt: TGTGCCAGTAGTATAGATGGGCAGGGAGTGATCTCTGGGGCCAACGTCCTGACTTTC
CDR3aa: CASSIDGQGVISGANVLTF
abundance: .
d_gene: .
v_gene: TRBV19
j_gene: TRBJ2-6

CDR3nt: TGCGCCAGCAGGTCCCAAGAGACCCAGTACTTC
CDR3aa: CASRSQETQYF
abundance: .
d_gene: .
v_gene: TRBV5-1
j_gene: TRBJ2-5

CDR3nt: TGTGCCATCAGTGAGGCTAGCGGGAGCGCTAGCACAGATACGCAGTATTTT
CDR3aa: CAISEASGSASTDTQYF
abundance: .
d_gene: TRBD2
v_gene: TRBV10-3
j_gene: TRBJ2-3

CDR3nt: TGTGCCAGCAGTTTTTATGCTAACTATGGCTACACCTTC
CDR3aa: CASSFYANYGYTF
abundance: .
d_gene: .
v_gene: TRBV28
j_gene: TRBJ1-2

CDR3nt: TGCGCCAGCAGTGAGGCCAGGGCAACCTACGAGCAGTACTTC
CDR3aa: CASSEARATYEQYF
abundance: .
d_gene: .
v_gene: TRBV10-1
j_gene: TRBJ2-7

CDR3nt: TGCGCCAGCAGCTCCGGAGGGCCCGACAATGAGCAGTTCTTC
CDR3aa: CASSSGGPDNEQFF
abundance: .
d_gene: .
v_gene: TRBV5-1
j_gene: TRBJ2-1

CDR3nt: TGTGCCAGCAGTCAGTGGGGGGGCGAGACCCAGTACTTC
CDR3aa: CASSQWGGETQYF
abundance: .
d_gene: .
v_gene: TRBV7-6
j_gene: TRBJ2-5

CDR3nt: TGTGCCAGCAGTTATCCGGGGGTCTACTACAATGAGCAGTTCTTC
CDR3aa: CASSYPGVYYNEQFF
abundance: .
d_gene: .
v_gene: TRBV6-6
j_gene: TRBJ2-1

CDR3nt: TGTGCCAGCAGCTCCCGGGACGGAACCTACGAGCAGTACTTC
CDR3aa: CASSSRDGTYEQYF
abundance: .
d_gene: .
v_gene: TRBV11-2
j_gene: TRBJ2-7

CDR3nt: TGTGCCACCAGTGACGTAAAGGGGGGCCCTTACAATGAGCAGTTCTTC
CDR3aa: CATSDVKGGPYNEQFF
abundance: .
d_gene: .
v_gene: TRBV24-1
j_gene: TRBJ2-1

CDR3nt: TGTGCCTGGGGGGATTCCCCTCACGAGCAGTACTTC
CDR3aa: CAWGDSPHEQYF
abundance: .
d_gene: .
v_gene: TRBV30
j_gene: TRBJ2-7

CDR3nt: TGTGCCAGCAGATTATTAGCGGGAAGCACAGATACGCAGTATTTT
CDR3aa: CASRLLAGSTDTQYF
abundance: .
d_gene: TRBD2
v_gene: TRBV2
j_gene: TRBJ2-3

CDR3nt: TGCGCCAGCAGCACAGGGACACCCGGGGACACTGAAGCTTTCTTT
CDR3aa: CASSTGTPGDTEAFF
abundance: .
d_gene: .
v_gene: TRBV5-1
j_gene: TRBJ1-1

CDR3nt: TGTGCCAGCAGCCCCCCGGACAGCTACGAGCAGTACTTC
CDR3aa: CASSPPDSYEQYF
abundance: .
d_gene: .
v_gene: TRBV12-3/TRBV12-4
j_gene: TRBJ2-7

CDR3nt: TGTGCCAGTAGTAAAGGGGGCCTTCAGCCCCAGCATTTT
CDR3aa: CASSKGGLQPQHF
abundance: .
d_gene: TRBD1
v_gene: TRBV19
j_gene: TRBJ1-5

CDR3nt: TGTGCCACCAGTGACTCACTAGGGTACAATGAGCAGTTCTTC
CDR3aa: CATSDSLGYNEQFF
abundance: few
d_gene: .
v_gene: TRBV24-1
j_gene: TRBJ2-1

CDR3nt: TGCGCCAGCAGCGGGGTAAGGGGAAATAATGAAAAACTGTTTTTT
CDR3aa: CASSGVRGNNEKLFF
abundance: .
d_gene: .
v_gene: TRBV23-1
j_gene: TRBJ1-4

CDR3nt: TGTGCCAGCAGCTTAGTGGTGGCCGCTCGAGCCTCCTATAATTCACCCCTCCACTTT
CDR3aa: CASSLVVAARASYNSPLHF
abundance: .
d_gene: .
v_gene: TRBV7-9
j_gene: TRBJ1-6

CDR3nt: TGTGCCTGGAGTTCAGGGTGGGACGACGAGCAGTACTTC
CDR3aa: CAWSSGWDDEQYF
abundance: few
d_gene: .
v_gene: TRBV30
j_gene: TRBJ2-7

CDR3nt: TGTGCCAGCAGCTTAATACAGGGGAGAACCGGGGAGCTGTTTTTT
CDR3aa: CASSLIQGRTGELFF
abundance: .
d_gene: TRBD1
v_gene: TRBV11-2
j_gene: TRBJ2-2

CDR3nt: TGTGCCAGCGTCCAAGACCCTAACACCGGGGAGCTGTTTTTT
CDR3aa: CASVQDPNTGELFF
abundance: .
d_gene: .
v_gene: TRBV7-2
j_gene: TRBJ2-2

CDR3nt: TGTGCCAGCAGCTTAGAAAGGGGGTTAGGGGGCTACACCTTC
CDR3aa: CASSLERGLGGYTF
abundance: .
d_gene: .
v_gene: TRBV7-2
j_gene: TRBJ1-2

CDR3nt: TGCGCCAGCAGCCAAGATTGGCCGACAGGGAGTTACGAGCAGTACTTC
CDR3aa: CASSQDWPTGSYEQYF
abundance: .
d_gene: TRBD1
v_gene: TRBV4-3
j_gene: TRBJ2-7

CDR3nt: TGTGCCAGCAGTCCCCTCTCAGGCTCCTACAATGAGCAGTTCTTC
CDR3aa: CASSPLSGSYNEQFF
abundance: .
d_gene: .
v_gene: TRBV6-5
j_gene: TRBJ2-1

CDR3nt: TGTGCCAGCAGTTTAGAGGACAGACACAAGAGCGGTGAAGCTTTCTTT
CDR3aa: CASSLEDRHKSGEAFF
abundance: once
d_gene: .
v_gene: TRBV28
j_gene: TRBJ1-1

CDR3nt: TGTGCCAGCTCTACGGACAGATTTGATACGCAGTATTTT
CDR3aa: CASSTDRFDTQYF
abundance: .
d_gene: .
v_gene: TRBV2
j_gene: TRBJ2-3

CDR3nt: TGTGCCAGCAGCTTAATGCAGGGGAGTGGCTACACCTTC
CDR3aa: CASSLMQGSGYTF
abundance: .
d_gene: .
v_gene: TRBV7-3
j_gene: TRBJ1-2

CDR3nt: TGTGCCATCAGTGGGCCGAGTCGTGCTAGCGGGGATTTAGGCAATGAGCAGTTCTTC
CDR3aa: CAISGPSRASGDLGNEQFF
abundance: few
d_gene: TRBD2
v_gene: TRBV10-3
j_gene: TRBJ2-1

CDR3nt: TGTGCCACCAGTGTTCCCCAAGGGACCAATGGCTACACCTTC
CDR3aa: CATSVPQGTNGYTF
abundance: once
d_gene: .
v_gene: TRBV24-1
j_gene: TRBJ1-2

CDR3nt: TGCAGTGCTAGTGAAGTTAACTATGGCTACACCTTC
CDR3aa: CSASEVNYGYTF
abundance: .
d_gene: .
v_gene: TRBV20-1
j_gene: TRBJ1-2

CDR3nt: TGTGCCAGCACGACAGGGATCGATGAGCAGTTCTTC
CDR3aa: CASTTGIDEQFF
abundance: .
d_gene: TRBD1
v_gene: TRBV7-9
j_gene: TRBJ2-1

CDR3nt: TGTGCCAGCAGTTATGGTAGGAATGAGCAGTTCTTC
CDR3aa: CASSYGRNEQFF
abundance: .
d_gene: .
v_gene: TRBV27
j_gene: TRBJ2-1